What follows are 27 T cell receptor beta chains derived from one specimen sequenced in a study of T cell responses to AZD1222 COVID-19 vaccine. The protocol was immunoSEQ multiplex PCR, while the TCRdb copy is restricted to in-frame clones and leaves out a portion. The data hold some 130,000 clones, with 80% to 90% observed a single time. Sequenced material: peripheral blood, taken on day 0 of AZD1222 vaccination. The receptors shown here come from an adult in good health.

This chain links TRBV11-2 with TRBJ2-2; tentatively, D is TRBD1 (6 bases). CDR1 and CDR2 from the germline V gene are SGHAT and FQNNGV. V was cut by 5 bases and J by 4 bases, with 14 bases left in between. This CDR3 is 15 amino acids long. CDR3 coding DNA: TGTGCCAGCAGCCTCGGGGACACTTTCACCGGGGAGCTGTTTTTT. It specifies CASSLGDTFTGELFF.

This chain links TRBV7-2 with TRBJ1-5; TRBD1 is a possible D gene (6 bases). Germline-derived CDR1 and CDR2 are SGHTA and FQGNSA. The CDR3 runs to 16 residues. V lost 2 bases to trimming and J lost 3 bases, with 14 bases between them. The CDR3 loop reads CASSLSGAVNNQPQHF. The CDR3 DNA is TGTGCCAGCAGCTTATCGGGGGCGGTAAACAATCAGCCCCAGCATTTT.

This chain connects TRBV10-3 to TRBJ1-1; TRBD1 is a possible D gene (5 bases). Germline lookup yields CDR1 ENHRY and CDR2 SYGVKD. This CDR3 has 13 residues. V lost 10 bases and J 0 bases, leaving 12 bases between the germline ends. As DNA, the CDR3 is TGTGCCACCGGGGACTTCATGAACACTGAAGCTTTCTTT. Protein sequence: CATGDFMNTEAFF.

The chain carries TRBV18 and TRBJ2-3; D unresolved. The CDR3 runs 15 residues. The germline V gene has CDR1 KGHSH and CDR2 LQKENI. Between the trimmed V and J ends, which lost 2 bases and 4 bases, there was a span of 13 bases. The CDR3 protein is CASSPTATQADTQYF. The DNA of the CDR3 is TGTGCCAGCTCACCAACCGCGACTCAGGCAGATACGCAGTATTTT. The complete variable domain, with remaining parts taken from reference TRBV18 and TRBJ2-3, reads NAGVMQNPRHLVRRRGQEARLRCSPMKGHSHVYWYRQLPEEGLKFMVYLQKENIIDESGMPKERFSAEFPKEGPSILRIQQVVRGDSAAYFCASSPTATQADTQYFGPGTRLTVL.

The table lists this clone with a count of one. The DNA for the CDR3 is TGTGCCAGCAGCTCCGGGTGGGACGAGCAGTACTTC. Its translation: CASSSGWDEQYF. The chain has TRBV5-6 and TRBJ2-7, with D unclear. In germline, CDR1 is SGHDT, CDR2 YYEEEE. The CDR3 is 12 residues long. V was shortened by 3 bases and J by 5 bases, with 9 bases between the two germline ends.

The chain recombines TRBV27 with TRBJ1-5; TRBD1 agrees at 7 bases. The V gene end was trimmed by 5 bases and the J gene end by 7 bases; junction bases not matched to a gene: 11. Germline lookup yields CDR1 MNHEY and CDR2 SMNVEV (reference sequence). The CDR3 covers 15 residues. The CDR3 sequence is CASSPRGQLRQPQHF. As DNA, the CDR3 is TGTGCCAGCAGTCCCAGGGGACAGCTTAGGCAGCCCCAGCATTTT.

V is TRBV4-1 and J is TRBJ2-3, with D perhaps matching TRBD2 (6 bases). Per germline, CDR1 MGHRA and CDR2 YSYEKL. The CDR3 totals 14 residues. Trimming removed 9 bases at V and 2 bases at J, with 15 bases between. The CDR3 here is CASTTGTLTDTQYF. The CDR3 DNA reads as TGCGCCAGTACCACCGGGACTCTCACAGATACGCAGTATTTT.

V usage is TRBV10-3 and J usage is TRBJ1-5; 7 bases align to TRBD1. CDR3 length: 15 amino acids. V lost 2 bases, J lost 4 bases, and 5 bases stayed unmatched. Germline lookup yields CDR1 ENHRY and CDR2 SYGVKD. CDR3 protein: CAISEQDRLNQPQHF. CDR3 sequence (DNA): TGTGCCATCAGTGAGCAGGACAGGTTAAATCAGCCCCAGCATTTT.

The chain is built from TRBV19 and TRBJ1-6; 8 bases are shared with TRBD1. The CDR3 is 14 residues long. Germline assignment: CDR1 LNHDA and CDR2 SQIVND (reference sequence). Trimming at V came to 5 bases and at J to 9 bases, leaving 6 bases not matched to a gene. In nucleotides, the CDR3 is TGTGCCAGTAGTTCTAGACAGGGGCGTTCACCCCTCCACTTT. Its protein is CASSSRQGRSPLHF. Full variable domain (outside the CDR3, taken from reference TRBV19 and TRBJ1-6): DGGITQSPKYLFRKEGQNVTLSCEQNLNHDAMYWYRQDPGQGLRLIYYSQIVNDFQKGDIAEGYSVSREKKESFPLTVTSAQKNPTAFYLCASSSRQGRSPLHFGNGTRLTVT.

This chain connects TRBV11-3 to TRBJ2-2; 15 bases are a match to TRBD2. CDR1 and CDR2 from the germline V gene are SGHNT and YENEEA. J gave up 6 bases and V 5 bases, and 4 bases lay outside the gene matches. The CDR3 is 16 residues long. CDR3 nucleotide sequence: TGTGCCAGCAGCACAGGACTAGCGGGGGGGGCCGGGGAGCTGTTTTTT. Amino acids: CASSTGLAGGAGELFF.

V usage is TRBV10-3 and J usage is TRBJ1-2; no firm D call. Germline V CDR1 and CDR2: ENHRY, SYGVKD. The CDR3 length is 15 residues. V shed 0 bases and J shed 2 bases, with 10 bases lying between them. CDR3 region: CAISESKGQNYGYTF. In DNA, the CDR3 is TGTGCCATCAGTGAGTCCAAAGGGCAGAACTATGGCTACACCTTC.

The V gene is TRBV28, the J gene TRBJ1-6; D is unclear. V lost 3 bases to trimming and J lost 7 bases, with 16 bases between them. Per the germline V gene, CDR1 is MDHEN and CDR2 is SYDVKM. CDR3 length equals 16 residues. CDR3 sequence (DNA): TGTGCCAGCAGTTTCCCTACCCTGGGGAACAATTCACCCCTCCACTTT. Amino acid sequence: CASSFPTLGNNSPLHF. The full variable domain, completed using reference TRBV28 and TRBJ1-6, is DVKVTQSSRYLVKRTGEKVFLECVQDMDHENMFWYRQDPGLGLRLIYFSYDVKMKEKGDIPEGYSVSREKKERFSLILESASTNQTSMYLCASSFPTLGNNSPLHFGNGTRLTVT.

The V call is TRBV18, the J call TRBJ1-1; TRBD1 matches at 7 bases. This CDR3 has 12 amino acids. Germline loops: CDR1 KGHSH, CDR2 LQKENI. Trimming removed 3 bases from V and 11 bases from J; junction bases left unmatched: 6. This CDR3 reads CASSPSTGAAFF. The CDR3 coding sequence is TGTGCCAGCTCACCGAGCACAGGGGCGGCTTTCTTT.

This chain uses TRBV7-2 with TRBJ2-4; either TRBD1 or TRBD2 may supply D (5 bases each). Trimming stripped 4 bases from V and 6 bases from J, with 13 bases between. The length of the CDR3 is 14 residues. CDR1 and CDR2 (germline): SGHTA, FQGNSA. The CDR3 here is CASSSDSGLNIQYF. The CDR3 DNA reads as TGTGCCAGCAGCTCGGACTCGGGGCTAAACATTCAGTACTTC. The complete variable domain, with remaining parts taken from reference TRBV7-2 and TRBJ2-4, reads GAGVSQSPSNKVTEKGKDVELRCDPISGHTALYWYRQSLGQGLEFLIYFQGNSAPDKSGLPSDRFSAERTGGSVSTLTIQRTQQEDSAVYLCASSSDSGLNIQYFGAGTRLSVL.

A few counts support this clone. The chain employs TRBV3-1 (or the pseudogene TRBV3-2) and TRBJ2-1, with a weak D call TRBD2 (6 bases). The CDR3 runs to 14 residues. V was clipped by 1 base and J by 12 bases, with 16 bases between them. Germline V lookup: CDR1 LGHDT, CDR2 YNNKEL (reference sequence). Here the CDR3 reads CASSQGRGLQGQFF. CDR3 nucleotides: TGTGCCAGCAGCCAAGGCCGGGGACTCCAGGGGCAGTTCTTC.

Concerning this clone: The germline gene is not matched at one end of the junction; a read error may be the cause. V usage is TRBV7-7 and J usage is TRBJ2-7; D is possibly TRBD2 (6 bases). Germline CDR1 SSHAT, CDR2 FNYEAQ (reference sequence). This CDR3 is 14 amino acids long. The DNA of the CDR3 is TGTGCTAGCAGCCCCGGGGGTGGGAACTACGAGCAGTACTTC. Amino acids: CASSPGGGNYEQYF. Combining the CDR3 with reference TRBV7-7 and TRBJ2-7 gives the whole variable domain GAGVSQSPRYKVTKRGQDVTLRCDPISSHATLYWYQQALGQGPEFLTYFNYEAQPDKSGLPSDRFSAERPEGSISTLTIQRTEQRDSAMYRCASSPGGGNYEQYFGPGTRLTVT.

The CDR3 region is CASSLGYGTGNSPLHF. CDR3 DNA: TGTGCCAGCAGCTTGGGATACGGGACAGGGAATTCACCCCTCCACTTT. The chain employs TRBV5-6 and TRBJ1-6, with 9 bases identical to TRBD1. Trimming took 0 bases from V and 7 from J; bases not matched to a gene: 5. This CDR3 region has 16 residues. Germline V gives CDR1 SGHDT, CDR2 YYEEEE.

This rearrangement joins TRBV6-5 to TRBJ1-2; D remains unclear. The CDR3 extends over 15 amino acids. Germline loops: CDR1 MNHEY, CDR2 SVGAGI. V was cut by 6 bases and J by 0 bases, with 14 bases left in between. DNA for the CDR3: TGTGCCAGCAGCATCCAGGTTGGGGCTAACTATGGCTACACCTTC. The encoded protein is CASSIQVGANYGYTF.

V gene TRBV7-9 combines with J gene TRBJ1-2, with TRBD1 as a possible D gene (6 bases). The CDR3 length is 13 residues. Trimming took off 5 bases at V and 2 bases at J, with 9 bases between the two ends. Germline CDR1 and CDR2: SEHNR and FQNEAQ (reference sequence). The DNA of the CDR3 is TGTGCCAGCAGCGTTGGACAGAACTATGGCTACACCTTC. It encodes CASSVGQNYGYTF. The full variable domain, in which reference TRBV7-9 and TRBJ1-2 provide the parts outside the CDR3, is DTGVSQNPRHKITKRGQNVTFRCDPISEHNRLYWYRQTLGQGPEFLTYFQNEAQLEKSRLLSDRFSAERPKGSFSTLEIQRTEQGDSAMYLCASSVGQNYGYTFGSGTRLTVV.

V is TRBV7-9 and J is TRBJ1-2; D uncertain. Germline V gene sequence: CDR1 SEHNR, CDR2 FQNEAQ (reference sequence). The CDR3 runs 14 residues. V was trimmed by 1 base and J by 5 bases, leaving 11 bases between them. The DNA for the CDR3 is TGTGCCAGCAGCTTAGAAACGAACCTTTATGGCTACACCTTC. This encodes CASSLETNLYGYTF.

This clone was recorded once. J is TRBJ2-1 and V is TRBV18; tentative D call: TRBD2 (6 bases). V gave up 5 bases and J gave up 5 bases, with 16 bases separating them. This CDR3 region has 15 residues. CDR1 is KGHSH and CDR2 is LQKENI in the germline V gene. The CDR3 is CASSVYGGRNNEQFF. For the CDR3, the DNA is TGTGCCAGCTCAGTCTACGGGGGTAGAAACAATGAGCAGTTCTTC.

The chain combines TRBV2 with TRBJ1-2; 8 nucleotides line up with TRBD1. This CDR3 region has 15 residues. The germline V gene encodes CDR1 SNHLY and CDR2 FYNNEI. V dropped 5 bases and J dropped 3; count of bases not matched to a gene: 8. In DNA, the CDR3 is TGTGCCAGCAGTCCACGACAGGGGAACTACTATGGCTACACCTTC. This sequence encodes CASSPRQGNYYGYTF.

This clone was found once. The rearrangement uses TRBV29-1 and TRBJ2-3, with 12 bases aligning to TRBD2. The V gene end was trimmed by 3 bases and the J gene end by 4 bases; junction bases not matched to a gene: 5. CDR1 and CDR2 (germline): SQVTM, ANQGSEA. This CDR3 region has 15 residues. CDR3 region: CSVETSGGGADTQYF. CDR3 in DNA: TGCAGCGTTGAGACTAGCGGGGGCGGAGCAGATACGCAGTATTTT.

The gene calls are TRBV4-3 and TRBJ1-4; TRBD1 might be the D (6 bases). The CDR3 runs 16 residues. Looked up from germline, CDR1 is LGHNA and CDR2 is YSLEER. Trimming cost V 0 bases and J 3 bases, with 11 bases left between them. The CDR3 coding sequence is TGCGCCAGCAGCCAAGATTGGACAGCCTCTAATGAAAAACTGTTTTTT. Amino acids: CASSQDWTASNEKLFF.

V and J are TRBV5-1 and TRBJ2-1, with D hard to call. The ends were cut back, 1 base at V and 0 bases at J, with 14 bases in the middle. CDR3 size: 17 residues. Germline CDR1 and CDR2: SGHRS and YFSETQ. The DNA for the CDR3 is TGCGCCAGCAGCTTGATGGGCGGCCGGAGCTCCTACAATGAGCAGTTCTTC. It codes for CASSLMGGRSSYNEQFF.

The V and J genes are TRBV5-4 and TRBJ2-5; 9 bases are a match to TRBD2. In germline, CDR1 is SGHNT, CDR2 YYREEE (reference sequence). V lost 4 bases and J lost 1; bases outside the gene matches: 2. The CDR3 length is 14 residues. The CDR3 bases are TGTGCCAGCAGCATGACTAGCGGCCAAGAGACCCAGTACTTC. This gives the protein CASSMTSGQETQYF.

This clone has a count of ten or more. V is TRBV6-1 and J is TRBJ1-6, with 7 positions matching TRBD1. This CDR3 has 13 residues. Looked up from germline, CDR1 is MNHNS and CDR2 is SASEGT. Trimming took 3 bases from V and 9 from J; bases not matched to a gene: 2. The CDR3 loop reads CASSDRTGSPLHF. CDR3 nucleotides: TGTGCCAGCAGTGATCGGACAGGTTCACCCCTCCACTTT.